This entry concerns a single TCR beta chain. This sample is part of a study of blood T cell repertoires in COVID-19. Across the whole study: From the United States, Italy and Spain came samples of acute and convalescent COVID-19. PBMCs, B-cell-depleted T cells, or T cells were the source of the cDNA or gDNA that made up the material.

The protocol was immunoSEQ multiplex PCR, while the TCRdb copy is restricted to in-frame clones and leaves out a portion. The sample shows fewer than 600,000 clones, roughly 88% of them seen only once. Participants came from some 23 US areas, aged about 18 to 89 years. Trimming at V came to 1 base and at J to 8 bases, leaving 19 bases not matched to a gene. The V gene's germline CDR1 is LGHNT and CDR2 FRNRAP. The CDR3 consists of 19 residues. The chain employs TRBV12-5 and TRBJ1-2; 10 positions agree with TRBD1. The receptor was derived from a woman in her forties who had recovered from COVID-19. Sequencing input: PBMCs or T cells enriched from blood (not recorded which). CDR3 sequence: CASGLARPGQGKMGAGYTF. The CDR3, as DNA: TGTGCTAGTGGTTTGGCCAGACCGGGACAGGGGAAGATGGGGGCCGGCTACACCTTC.